Sequencing of this TCR beta chain was carried out in a study of shared clonotypes between healthy human individuals. Study-wide points: Generation probabilities were higher for clonotypes shared across all four sorted-subset donors than for unshared ones.

Germline CDR1 and CDR2: MDHEN and SYDVKM. This CDR3 has 13 amino acids. The trim removed 5 bases at V and 9 bases at J, leaving 7 bases unmatched. Subsets obtained from CD4+ cells comprised CD45RA+ naive and CD45RA-negative memory cells. With regard to this clone: As yet, its antigen is unknown. A much bigger clone sits one base away, suggesting this may be a read error.

Generated by immunoSEQ multiplex PCR, the TCRdb table keeps only in-frame clones and is missing some. Seen here are more than 850,000 clones, 78% observed once, and the top ten hold more than 0.5%. The TCR was taken from a man younger than 35 in good health. Some clones in this sample may be carry-over from other donors' samples. Sequencing was performed on memory CD4+ T cells from PBMCs. Subset specified: CD45RA-negative fraction. This rearrangement joins TRBV28 to TRBJ1-1; 9 nucleotides agree with TRBD1. CDR3 amino acids: CASSGRDRDKAFF. CDR3 bases: TGTGCCAGCAGTGGCCGGGACAGGGATAAAGCTTTCTTT.